This T cell receptor beta chain came from a study of cytomegalovirus exposure and HLA in healthy donors. Looking at the study overall: Earlier, 100 million to 130 million unique TCR beta sequences were recovered from 200 million or so T cells by an analysis.

Concerning this clone: Its specificity is unknown.

It was with 60 Vbeta and 13 Jbeta primers that the PCR ran. Some clones are missing from TCRdb's copy, which holds only in-frame ones; the method was immunoSEQ multiplex PCR. This sample has about 180,000 clones; 70% to 90% occur once, and the top ten carry 2% to 2.5%. General study points: CMV serostatus was the only immune exposure information that was available. Excluded: some indistinguishable V segments such as TRBV6-2 and TRBV6-3.

The ends lost 3 bases at V and 6 bases at J; junction bases unmatched: 18. Germline CDR1 SGDLS, CDR2 YYNGEE. The CDR3 has 18 amino acids. V and J are TRBV9 and TRBJ2-3; 8 nucleotides line up with TRBD1. Material: PBMCs. This TCR derives from a woman in her thirties in good health and CMV-seronegative. The CDR3 spells CASSGPMLRGRNLDTQYF. For the CDR3, the DNA is TGTGCCAGCAGCGGCCCTATGCTCAGGGGGCGGAATCTTGATACGCAGTATTTT. The full variable domain, with the rest looked up from reference TRBV9 and TRBJ2-3, is DSGVTQTPKHLITATGQRVTLRCSPRSGDLSVYWYQQSLDQGLQFLIQYYNGEERAKGNILERFSAQQFPDLHSELNLSSLELGDSALYFCASSGPMLRGRNLDTQYFGPGTRLTVL.